This TCR beta chain appears in the sequencing data of a study of breast tumors, draining lymph nodes, adjacent tissues. This clonotype has at least ten counts. Its target is not known. Germline lookup yields CDR1 MNHNY and CDR2 SVGAGI (reference sequence). V was trimmed by 7 bases and J by 6 bases, leaving 18 bases between them. CDR3 size: 15 residues. From the multiplex PCR reads, TCRdb called clonotypes with MiXCR, one entry per CDR3 protein. The sample contains approximately 47,000 distinct CDR3 sequences, roughly 23% of which appear only once. Overall study results and limits: That most tumor T cells come from lymph nodes remained unproven.

The V call is TRBV6-6, the J call TRBJ1-4, with a tentative D call TRBD1 (5 bases). Sequenced: breast tumor tissue. The sequence came from a female donor with breast cancer. Some clones in this sample may be carry-over from other donors' samples. CDR3: CASNLGGGMYEKLFF. CDR3 sequence (DNA): TGTGCCAGCAACCTCGGGGGGGGGATGTATGAAAAACTGTTTTTT.